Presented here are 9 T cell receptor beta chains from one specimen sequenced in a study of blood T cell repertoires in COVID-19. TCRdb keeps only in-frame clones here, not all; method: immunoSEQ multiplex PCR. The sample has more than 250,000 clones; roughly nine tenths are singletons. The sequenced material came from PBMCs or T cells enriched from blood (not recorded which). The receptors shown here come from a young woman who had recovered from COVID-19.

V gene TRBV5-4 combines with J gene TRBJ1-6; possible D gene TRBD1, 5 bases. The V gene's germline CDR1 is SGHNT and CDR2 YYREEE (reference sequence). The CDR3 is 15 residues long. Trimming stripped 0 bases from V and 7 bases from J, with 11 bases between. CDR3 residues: CASSLGSGWNSPLHF. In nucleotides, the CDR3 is TGTGCCAGCAGCTTGGGATCAGGGTGGAATTCACCCCTCCACTTT.

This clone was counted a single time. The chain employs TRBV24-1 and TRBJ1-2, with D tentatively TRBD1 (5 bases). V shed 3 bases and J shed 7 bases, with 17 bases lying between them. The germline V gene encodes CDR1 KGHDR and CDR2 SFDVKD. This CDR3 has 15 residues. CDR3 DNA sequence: TGTGCCACCAGTGATGTTCAGGGAGGTCTTGGTGGCTACACCTTC. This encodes CATSDVQGGLGGYTF.

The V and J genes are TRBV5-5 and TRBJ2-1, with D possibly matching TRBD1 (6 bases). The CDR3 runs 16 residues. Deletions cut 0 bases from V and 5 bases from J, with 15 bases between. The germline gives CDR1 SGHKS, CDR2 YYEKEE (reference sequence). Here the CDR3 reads CASSLGLRDTDNEQFF. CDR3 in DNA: TGTGCCAGCAGCTTGGGGCTCCGGGACACCGACAATGAGCAGTTCTTC.

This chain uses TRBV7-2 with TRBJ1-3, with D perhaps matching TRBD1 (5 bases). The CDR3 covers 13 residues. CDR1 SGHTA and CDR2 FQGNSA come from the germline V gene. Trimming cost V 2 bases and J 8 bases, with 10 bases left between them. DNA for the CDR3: TGTGCCAGCAGCTTACCAGGGAGGGACACCATATATTTT. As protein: CASSLPGRDTIYF.

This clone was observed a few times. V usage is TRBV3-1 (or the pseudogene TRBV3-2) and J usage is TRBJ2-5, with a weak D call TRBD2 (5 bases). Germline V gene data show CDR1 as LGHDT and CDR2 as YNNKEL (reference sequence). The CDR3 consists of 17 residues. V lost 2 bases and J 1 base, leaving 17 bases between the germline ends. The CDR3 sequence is CASSQKTRFSLQETQYF. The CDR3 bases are TGTGCCAGCAGCCAAAAAACTAGGTTCTCCCTCCAAGAGACCCAGTACTTC.

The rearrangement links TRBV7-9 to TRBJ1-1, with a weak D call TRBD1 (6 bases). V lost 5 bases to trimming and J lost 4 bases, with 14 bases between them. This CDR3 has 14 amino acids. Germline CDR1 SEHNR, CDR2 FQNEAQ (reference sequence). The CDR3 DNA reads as TGTGCCAGCAGCACTACTTTCAGGGGCACTGAAGCTTTCTTT. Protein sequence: CASSTTFRGTEAFF.

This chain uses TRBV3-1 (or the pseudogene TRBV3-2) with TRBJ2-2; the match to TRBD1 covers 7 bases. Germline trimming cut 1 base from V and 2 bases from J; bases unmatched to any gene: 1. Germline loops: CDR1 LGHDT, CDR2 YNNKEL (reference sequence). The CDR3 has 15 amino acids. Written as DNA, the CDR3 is TGTGCCAGCAGCCAAGGGGACAGCAACACCGGGGAGCTGTTTTTT. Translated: CASSQGDSNTGELFF.

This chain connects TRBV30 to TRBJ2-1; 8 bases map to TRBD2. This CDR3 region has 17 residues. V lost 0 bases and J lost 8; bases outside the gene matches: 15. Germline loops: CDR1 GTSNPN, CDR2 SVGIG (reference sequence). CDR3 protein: CAWSVVREAWGGDEQFF. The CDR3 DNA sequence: TGTGCCTGGAGTGTTGTGCGGGAGGCTTGGGGAGGCGATGAGCAGTTCTTC.

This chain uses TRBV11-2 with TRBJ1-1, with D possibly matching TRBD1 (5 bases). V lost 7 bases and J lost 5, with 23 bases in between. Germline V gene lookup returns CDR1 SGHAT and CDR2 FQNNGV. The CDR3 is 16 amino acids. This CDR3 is CASTLANGAVRTEAFF. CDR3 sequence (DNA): TGTGCCAGCACCTTGGCGAATGGGGCGGTACGTACTGAAGCTTTCTTT.